The 31 T cell receptor beta chains below all came from one sample that was sequenced in a study of post-analysis software for immune sequencing data. The authors incorporated unique molecular identifiers into the TCR beta cDNA libraries. TCRdb re-derived calls from the PCR reads in MiXCR, one entry per CDR3 protein. Of hundreds of thousands of distinct CDR3 sequences listed, 35% to 45% are singletons. Antigen specificity for these receptors is unknown. Broader study findings: With TRBV5-6, TRBV5-1 and TRBV20-1 included, roughly five TRBV segments were more frequent in patients than in controls.

The sample taken for sequencing was blood. These TCRs come from a girl under 18 with multiple sclerosis.

In its sample, this clonotype was seen many times. The chain uses TRBV4-1 and TRBJ2-7, with D hard to call. The germline CDR1 and CDR2 sequences are MGHRA and YSYEKL. The CDR3 consists of 15 residues. V lost 0 bases to trimming and J lost 2 bases, with 11 bases between them. DNA for the CDR3: TGCGCCAGCAGCCAAGATTTTCGGGTTACCTACGAGCAGTACTTC. Translating it yields CASSQDFRVTYEQYF.

This clonotype was counted a single time. This chain connects TRBV15 to TRBJ2-3; tentatively, D is TRBD2 (5 bases). With 0 bases removed from V and 4 bases from J, the gap between germline ends came to 11 bases. This CDR3 region has 15 residues. Germline-derived CDR1 and CDR2 are LNHNV and YYDKDF (reference sequence). The CDR3 DNA reads TGTGCCACCAGCAGAGAATCCGGGATGGCAGATACGCAGTATTTT. Translation gives CATSRESGMADTQYF.

The chain uses TRBV28 and TRBJ1-6; weak D call: TRBD1 (5 bases). Germline V gives CDR1 MDHEN, CDR2 SYDVKM. The V and J ends lost 6 bases and 9 bases respectively, with 9 bases between them. This CDR3 is 12 amino acids long. The CDR3 coding sequence is TGTGCCAGCAGGGGGCCGTCTTCACCCCTCCACTTT. Its protein product is CASRGPSSPLHF.

This clonotype occurred many times. V gene TRBV7-2 combines with J gene TRBJ2-1; D is perhaps TRBD2 (6 bases). CDR3 length equals 17 residues. V lost 3 bases to trimming and J lost 0 bases, with 15 bases between them. Germline CDR1 is SGHTA and CDR2 is FQGNSA. The CDR3 sequence: CASSLILGGASYNEQFF. For the CDR3, the DNA is TGTGCCAGCAGCTTGATTCTAGGCGGGGCCTCCTACAATGAGCAGTTCTTC.

The rearrangement links TRBV6-6 to TRBJ2-1, with a tentative D call TRBD2 (5 bases). The CDR3 spans 16 residues. Trimming left V 2 bases short and J 1 base short, with 12 bases between. CDR1 MNHNY and CDR2 SVGAGI come from the germline V gene (reference sequence). CDR3 coding DNA: TGTGCCAGCAGTTACAAACGGGGTCTTTCCTACAATGAGCAGTTCTTC. It is translated as CASSYKRGLSYNEQFF.

A remark on this clonotype: A single base separates this from a much larger clone, so it may be a read error. V gene TRBV20-1 combines with J gene TRBJ2-3; 7 bases are shared with TRBD1. The CDR3 has 14 residues. The trim removed 1 base at V and 4 bases at J, leaving 5 bases unmatched. Germline lookup yields CDR1 DFQATT and CDR2 SNEGSKA (reference sequence). The CDR3 DNA sequence: TGCAGTGCTAGAGGGCGTCAGGGGGCAGATACGCAGTATTTT. This codes for CSARGRQGADTQYF.

For this clonotype: Just one base apart from a much larger clone, this may be a read error. The chain links TRBV6-1 to TRBJ1-1, with D unresolved. This CDR3 has 11 residues. Germline lookup yields CDR1 MNHNS and CDR2 SASEGT. The CDR3 is CASTGNTEACF. In DNA, the CDR3 is TGTGCCAGCACTGGGAACACTGAAGCTTGCTTT.

This clonotype occurred a few times. Possible read error: a much larger clone is one base away. The chain carries TRBV6-1 and TRBJ1-2; D is unclear. The CDR3 runs 14 residues. V was clipped by 2 bases and J by 8 bases, with 15 bases between them. CDR1 and CDR2 (germline): MNHNS, SASEGT. The DNA of the CDR3 is TGTGCCAGCAGTGAAAACAGACGGAGAGAGGGCTACACCTTC. Residues: CASSENRRREGYTF.

The gene calls are TRBV10-3 and TRBJ2-5, with D possibly being TRBD2 (7 bases). This CDR3 is 15 amino acids long. V dropped 2 bases and J dropped 4 bases, with 14 bases sitting between them. Per the germline V gene, CDR1 is ENHRY and CDR2 is SYGVKD. As DNA, the CDR3 is TGTGCCATCAGTGAGAGTCCGGGGGGCAGAGAGACCCAGTACTTC. Residues: CAISESPGGRETQYF.

This clonotype was seen a few times. V gene TRBV12-3 or TRBV12-4 combines with J gene TRBJ2-1; D perhaps matches TRBD1 (5 bases). The V end lost 4 bases, the J end lost 5 bases, and 15 bases lay between the germline ends. The CDR3 runs 15 residues. The CDR3 region is CASSSEQGLNNEQFF. CDR3 coding DNA: TGTGCCAGCAGTTCGGAGCAGGGCCTGAACAATGAGCAGTTCTTC.

The rearrangement links TRBV2 to TRBJ2-3; 10 bases match TRBD2. CDR3 size: 14 residues. V lost 7 bases to trimming and J lost 5 bases; unmatched junction nucleotides: 6. Per the germline V gene, CDR1 is SNHLY and CDR2 is FYNNEI. This chain's CDR3 is CASNLAGAVDTQYF. CDR3 nucleotides: TGTGCCAGCAACCTAGCGGGAGCAGTAGATACGCAGTATTTT.

Many counts were recorded for this clonotype. The rearrangement links TRBV25-1 to TRBJ1-6; weak D call: TRBD1 (5 bases). Germline-derived CDR1 and CDR2 are MGHDK and SYGVNS. This CDR3 has 13 residues. V lost 4 bases and J lost 8, with 9 bases in between. CDR3 region: CASSVQAYSPLHF. In DNA form, the CDR3 reads TGTGCCAGCAGTGTACAGGCTTATTCACCCCTCCACTTT.

This clonotype was seen a few times. CDR3 sequence (DNA): TGCAGTGCTGGACGGATGGAGGGAATGTTAAATGGCTACACCTTC. Its protein is CSAGRMEGMLNGYTF. This chain links TRBV20-1 with TRBJ1-2; no reliable D call. V was trimmed by 5 bases and J by 6 bases, leaving 22 bases between them. Germline V lookup: CDR1 DFQATT, CDR2 SNEGSKA (reference sequence). The CDR3 has 15 amino acids.

This clonotype showed up many times. The chain has TRBV6-5 and TRBJ1-1, with D hard to call. Trimming removed 4 bases at V and 1 base at J, with 13 bases between. The germline gives CDR1 MNHEY, CDR2 SVGAGI. This CDR3 is built from 15 residues. This chain's CDR3 is CASSSPTIGNTEAFF. The CDR3 DNA reads TGTGCCAGCAGTTCCCCCACCATAGGGAACACTGAAGCTTTCTTT.

This clonotype occurred a few times. The J gene is TRBJ1-1, the V gene TRBV19; 7 bases fit TRBD1. The CDR3 is 14 residues long. Unmatched junction bases numbered 8, after V lost 3 bases and J lost 7 bases. Germline CDR1 reads LNHDA; CDR2 reads SQIVND (reference sequence). The DNA of the CDR3 is TGTGCCAGTAGTATCCGGGACAGCTTAGGTGAAGCTTTCTTT. It codes for CASSIRDSLGEAFF.

In its sample, this clonotype was seen a few times. V is TRBV29-1 and J is TRBJ2-3; no clear D. Germline lookup yields CDR1 SQVTM and CDR2 ANQGSEA. The CDR3 contains 13 residues. V shed 3 bases and J shed 4 bases, with 11 bases lying between them. CDR3 sequence (DNA): TGCAGCGTTGATCAGGTTGTGGCAGATACGCAGTATTTT. Translation: CSVDQVVADTQYF.

The J gene is TRBJ2-4, the V gene TRBV2; the D is unclear. V lost 3 bases and J lost 7, with 10 bases in between. Germline V gene sequence: CDR1 SNHLY, CDR2 FYNNEI. This CDR3 is 13 amino acids long. This CDR3 is CASSDNRENIQYF. The CDR3 nucleotides are TGTGCCAGCAGTGACAACCGAGAGAACATTCAGTACTTC.

The rearrangement uses TRBV20-1 and TRBJ2-5; possibly TRBD2 for D (6 bases). This CDR3 contains 14 residues. Trimming stripped 3 bases from V and 5 bases from J, with 16 bases between. CDR1 is DFQATT, CDR2 SNEGSKA, per germline (reference sequence). CDR3: CSARASAMQETQYF. The CDR3 nucleotides read TGCAGTGCTAGGGCTAGCGCGATGCAGGAGACCCAGTACTTC.

This chain uses TRBV15 with TRBJ2-6; D uncertain. The germline V and J ends were trimmed by 9 bases and 0 bases, with 3 bases remaining between them. This CDR3 region has 12 residues. Looked up from germline, CDR1 is LNHNV and CDR2 is YYDKDF (reference sequence). The CDR3 is CATNSGANVLTF. The CDR3 DNA reads as TGTGCCACTAACTCTGGGGCCAACGTCCTGACTTTC.

This clonotype was observed at least ten times. CDR3 protein: CASSQTRATDTQYF. The CDR3 DNA is TGCGCCAGCAGTCAGACCAGGGCGACAGATACGCAGTATTTT. The chain joins TRBV4-1 to TRBJ2-3; a weak D match, TRBD1 (5 bases). This CDR3 is 14 amino acids long. Between the trimmed V and J ends, which lost 6 bases and 3 bases, there was a span of 13 bases. Per the germline V gene, CDR1 is MGHRA and CDR2 is YSYEKL.

This clonotype has a count of ten or more. The J gene is TRBJ2-1, the V gene TRBV7-2; a possible D gene is TRBD1 (6 bases). CDR1 SGHTA and CDR2 FQGNSA come from the germline V gene. The CDR3 totals 14 residues. Trimming cost V 1 base and J 8 bases, with 12 bases left between them. CDR3 bases: TGTGCCAGCAGCTTAGTCACACAGGGCGATGAGCAGTTCTTC. Encoded protein: CASSLVTQGDEQFF. The full variable domain, its missing parts supplied by reference TRBV7-2 and TRBJ2-1, is GAGVSQSPSNKVTEKGKDVELRCDPISGHTALYWYRQSLGQGLEFLIYFQGNSAPDKSGLPSDRFSAERTGGSVSTLTIQRTQQEDSAVYLCASSLVTQGDEQFFGPGTRLTVL.

The chain joins TRBV20-1 to TRBJ1-5; tentative D call: TRBD1 (5 bases). Germline-derived CDR1 and CDR2 are DFQATT and SNEGSKA (reference sequence). Trimming removed 3 bases from V and 4 bases from J, with 19 bases in between. This CDR3 spans 16 amino acids. CDR3 bases: TGCAGTGCTAGTACGACGGCAGGGCTCCTTAATCAGCCCCAGCATTTT. Translated, it gives CSASTTAGLLNQPQHF.

This chain joins TRBV5-1 and TRBJ1-1, with a tentative D call TRBD1 (6 bases). This CDR3 is built from 15 residues. Germline CDR1 reads SGHRS; CDR2 reads YFSETQ. Trimming pared 0 bases from V and 1 base from J, leaving 10 bases between. The DNA of the CDR3 is TGCGCCAGCAGCTTGGATGGCAGGGGGAACACTGAAGCTTTCTTT. Translating it yields CASSLDGRGNTEAFF.

J is TRBJ1-1 and V is TRBV20-1; D gene uncertain. Trimming cost V 6 bases and J 4 bases, with 15 bases left between them. This CDR3 comprises 13 residues. The germline V gene has CDR1 DFQATT and CDR2 SNEGSKA (reference sequence). CDR3 region: CSAKHTLGTEAFF. CDR3 in DNA: TGCAGTGCGAAGCACACCCTGGGCACTGAAGCTTTCTTT.

This clonotype was recorded many times. The CDR3 sequence: CASSHGRGGEQYF. DNA for the CDR3: TGTGCCAGCAGCCACGGGAGGGGGGGCGAGCAGTACTTC. The rearrangement links TRBV7-2 to TRBJ2-7; 8 positions match TRBD2. Trimming at V came to 5 bases and at J to 6 bases, leaving 6 bases not matched to a gene. The CDR3 loop spans 13 amino acids. The germline CDR1 and CDR2 sequences are SGHTA and FQGNSA.

This chain links TRBV10-3 with TRBJ1-5; 9 bases match TRBD1. J gave up 4 bases and V 3 bases, and 4 bases lay outside the gene matches. The CDR3 consists of 15 residues. The germline V gene has CDR1 ENHRY and CDR2 SYGVKD. The DNA for the CDR3 is TGTGCCATCAGTGACCACGGACAGGGGAATCAGCCCCAGCATTTT. Translated, it gives CAISDHGQGNQPQHF.

This clonotype was detected only a few times. This sequence joins TRBV28 and TRBJ2-7; D is perhaps TRBD2 (6 bases). The V and J ends lost 7 bases and 7 bases respectively, with 11 bases between them. The CDR3 length is 11 residues. Per germline, CDR1 MDHEN and CDR2 SYDVKM. The CDR3 region has the DNA TGTGCCAGCACCCCGGGGGTTGAGCAGTACTTC. Translated: CASTPGVEQYF.

The rearrangement joins TRBV6-6 to TRBJ2-5; D might be TRBD1 (5 bases). The J call may be wrong; the DNA end is better matched by TRBJ2-7. CDR1 MNHNY and CDR2 SVGAGI come from the germline V gene (reference sequence). This CDR3 spans 12 amino acids. The CDR3 region is CASSFQGSEQYF. The DNA of the CDR3 is TGTGCCAGCAGTTTTCAGGGCTCCGAGCAGTACTTC.

Remarks on this clonotype: This may arise from a read error, as a much more abundant clone is one base away. This chain joins TRBV7-2 and TRBJ2-3; no clear D gene. Trimming removed 1 base at V and 0 bases at J, with 14 bases between. Germline CDR1 is SGHTA and CDR2 is FQGNSA. This CDR3 is built from 17 residues. The DNA of the CDR3 is TGTACCAGCAGCTTAGTTCCTCAAGGCCTGAGCACAGATACGCAGTATTTT. Translated, it gives CTSSLVPQGLSTDTQYF.

This clonotype was counted a few times. CDR3 sequence: CSARDGVGGGARDTQYF. As DNA, the CDR3 is TGCAGTGCTAGAGATGGGGTTGGCGGGGGGGCGAGAGATACGCAGTATTTT. The rearrangement uses TRBV20-1 and TRBJ2-3; TRBD2 matches 9 bases. J was trimmed by 5 bases and V by 0 bases; bases with no gene match: 12. The V gene's germline CDR1 is DFQATT and CDR2 SNEGSKA (reference sequence). This CDR3 has 17 residues.

This clonotype was seen at least ten times. The chain employs TRBV20-1 and TRBJ1-1; D ambiguous. V gave up 5 bases and J gave up 4 bases, with 14 bases separating them. The germline V gene has CDR1 DFQATT and CDR2 SNEGSKA (reference sequence). This CDR3 spans 13 amino acids. DNA of the CDR3: TGCAGTGCTGGTATCCCGACCGCCACTGAAGCTTTCTTT. Translation gives CSAGIPTATEAFF.